These 30 T cell receptor beta chains were all obtained from the same sample, sequenced in a study of T cell changes during pregnancy in multiple sclerosis. Repertoires were generated with immunoSEQ multiplex PCR, while TCRdb's copy carries only in-frame clones and drops some. The sample includes 44,000 or so clones, about nine tenths of them seen just once. The sequencing here drew on peripheral blood, taken in the first trimester of pregnancy. Receptors originate from a female donor in good health, enrolled as a control in a pregnancy study.

This clone has just one count. J is TRBJ2-5 and V is TRBV5-4; no clear D gene. The CDR3 runs to 14 residues. V was clipped by 0 bases and J by 3 bases, with 9 bases between them. From germline, CDR1 is SGHNT and CDR2 YYREEE (reference sequence). The CDR3 coding sequence is TGTGCCAGCAGCTTGGCCATCGCGGAAGAGACCCAGTACTTC. It specifies CASSLAIAEETQYF.

The rearrangement links TRBV29-1 to TRBJ1-1; 10 positions match TRBD1. The CDR3 runs 15 residues. The germline V gene has CDR1 SQVTM and CDR2 ANQGSEA. The ends lost 1 base at V and 4 bases at J; junction bases unmatched: 6. In DNA form, the CDR3 reads TGCAGCGTTGAAGTCGTACGGGACAGGGGCACTGAAGCTTTCTTT. It specifies CSVEVVRDRGTEAFF.

This clone has just a few counts. The chain joins TRBV19 to TRBJ2-2; D may be TRBD1 (7 bases). The CDR3 covers 14 residues. V was clipped by 7 bases and J by 5 bases, with 14 bases between them. Germline CDR1 and CDR2: LNHDA and SQIVND (reference sequence). In nucleotides, the CDR3 is TGTGCCAGTAAGGAGGGGGCGAGTACCGGGGAGCTGTTTTTT. This codes for CASKEGASTGELFF.

This chain connects TRBV15 to TRBJ2-1; D might be TRBD2 (6 bases). The CDR3 is 14 residues long. CDR1 LNHNV and CDR2 YYDKDF come from the germline V gene (reference sequence). The V gene lost 3 bases and the J gene lost 7 bases, with 13 bases spanning the gap. The CDR3 loop reads CATSRAGEDNEQFF. DNA of the CDR3: TGTGCCACCAGCAGGGCTGGGGAGGATAATGAGCAGTTCTTC.

This clone has a single count. The chain employs TRBV6-5 and TRBJ1-4, with TRBD1 matching over 8 bases. CDR1 is MNHEY, CDR2 SVGAGI, per germline. With 6 bases clipped from V and 8 bases from J, the junction kept 8 bases outside the gene matches. The CDR3 consists of 14 residues. This CDR3 reads CASSLTGAGEKLFF. The CDR3 nucleotides read TGTGCCAGCAGCTTGACAGGGGCGGGGGAAAAACTGTTTTTT.

This rearrangement joins TRBV7-6 to TRBJ2-1; D may be TRBD2 (6 bases). Deletions cut 0 bases from V and 4 bases from J, with 13 bases between. This CDR3 is built from 16 residues. Germline CDR1 reads SGHVS; CDR2 reads FNYEAQ. The CDR3 region has the DNA TGTGCCAGCAGCTTAGCGGGAGGCCCTATATACAATGAGCAGTTCTTC. Protein: CASSLAGGPIYNEQFF.

This clone has more than one count but fewer than ten. V gene TRBV5-1 combines with J gene TRBJ2-1; a weak D match, TRBD2 (5 bases). V lost 7 bases, J lost 7 bases, and 21 bases lay in between. Germline assignment: CDR1 SGHRS and CDR2 YFSETQ. The length of the CDR3 is 15 residues. DNA of the CDR3: TGCGCCAGCCGCCCGTATGAGGAGGTTGCGAATGAGCAGTTCTTC. It is translated as CASRPYEEVANEQFF.

The chain uses TRBV6-5 and TRBJ1-6, with 7 positions matching TRBD1. The V and J ends lost 5 bases and 9 bases, in that order; junction bases with no gene match: 4. Germline-derived CDR1 and CDR2 are MNHEY and SVGAGI. This CDR3 has 13 amino acids. In DNA, the CDR3 is TGTGCCAGCAGTACCTACAGGGGTTCACCCCTCCACTTT. Translated, it gives CASSTYRGSPLHF.

This chain links TRBV5-4 with TRBJ1-1, with unresolved D. The CDR3 runs to 14 residues. V lost 0 bases and J lost 13, with 19 bases in between. Germline V CDR1 and CDR2: SGHNT, YYREEE (reference sequence). Here the CDR3 reads CASSLGESGDRGFF. The CDR3 nucleotides read TGTGCCAGCAGCTTGGGGGAATCCGGAGACCGGGGTTTCTTT.

The chain recombines TRBV5-4 with TRBJ2-7, with TRBD1 matching 8 bases. Germline CDR1 and CDR2: SGHNT and YYREEE (reference sequence). The V gene end was trimmed by 4 bases and the J gene end by 2 bases; junction bases not matched to a gene: 8. The CDR3 extends over 15 amino acids. This CDR3 reads CASSPGGQGAYEQYF. The CDR3 nucleotides are TGTGCCAGCAGCCCCGGAGGACAGGGCGCCTACGAGCAGTACTTC.

The chain is built from TRBV7-9 and TRBJ2-7, with D tentatively TRBD2 (5 bases). The length of the CDR3 is 15 residues. V gave up 1 base and J gave up 3 bases, with 13 bases separating them. Per germline, CDR1 SEHNR and CDR2 FQNEAQ (reference sequence). DNA for the CDR3: TGTGCCAGCAGCTTAGTCGTGGGAGTGGACTACGAGCAGTACTTC. Its protein is CASSLVVGVDYEQYF. The full variable domain, its missing parts supplied by reference TRBV7-9 and TRBJ2-7, is DTGVSQNPRHKITKRGQNVTFRCDPISEHNRLYWYRQTLGQGPEFLTYFQNEAQLEKSRLLSDRFSAERPKGSFSTLEIQRTEQGDSAMYLCASSLVVGVDYEQYFGPGTRLTVT.

This chain connects TRBV9 to TRBJ1-3; weak D call: TRBD1 (6 bases). This CDR3 has 16 amino acids. Germline V gene sequence: CDR1 SGDLS, CDR2 YYNGEE. V was trimmed by 0 bases and J by 0 bases, leaving 10 bases between them. The CDR3 bases are TGTGCCAGCAGCGTAGAGCCAGGGGTCTCTGGAAACACCATATATTTT. The encoded protein is CASSVEPGVSGNTIYF.

The gene calls are TRBV30 and TRBJ2-1, with TRBD2 matching 7 bases. CDR1 is GTSNPN, CDR2 SVGIG, per germline (reference sequence). With V trimmed by 1 base and J by 4 bases, 4 bases remained unmatched. The CDR3 extends over 14 amino acids. The CDR3 sequence: CAWSGGGPYNEQFF. In DNA, the CDR3 is TGTGCCTGGAGTGGCGGGGGACCGTACAATGAGCAGTTCTTC.

The chain links TRBV19 to TRBJ2-3; 9 nucleotides agree with TRBD2. The CDR3 extends over 15 amino acids. V shed 4 bases and J 2 bases; nucleotides not matched to a gene: 4. Germline V lookup: CDR1 LNHDA, CDR2 SQIVND (reference sequence). For the CDR3, the DNA is TGTGCCAGTAGTAGGAGCGGGGGGTCCACAGATACGCAGTATTTT. Protein product: CASSRSGGSTDTQYF.

The chain links TRBV6-6 to TRBJ2-3, with D possibly being TRBD1 (5 bases). Germline-derived CDR1 and CDR2 are MNHNY and SVGAGI (reference sequence). The CDR3 contains 15 residues. V was shortened by 2 bases and J by 4 bases, with 13 bases between the two germline ends. DNA of the CDR3: TGTGCCAGCAGTTACGGGTTAGGGGTCGCAGATACGCAGTATTTT. Amino acids: CASSYGLGVADTQYF.

The V and J genes are TRBV6-6 and TRBJ1-5; D is possibly TRBD1 (6 bases). CDR1 is MNHNY, CDR2 SVGAGI, per germline (reference sequence). CDR3 length: 16 residues. Trimming pared 5 bases from V and 3 bases from J, leaving 17 bases between. The CDR3 DNA reads TGTGCCAGCAGTCCGTTCGGACAGCCCTCCAATCAGCCCCAGCATTTT. Its translation is CASSPFGQPSNQPQHF.

The table lists this clone with a count of one. The chain carries TRBV6-5 and TRBJ1-2, with TRBD1 matching over 8 bases. The CDR3 is made up of 13 amino acids. The V and J ends lost 5 bases and 6 bases, in that order; junction bases with no gene match: 5. The germline V gene has CDR1 MNHEY and CDR2 SVGAGI. The CDR3 nucleotides are TGTGCCAGCAGTCTCAGGGGGCTCGATGGCTACACCTTC. Translated, it gives CASSLRGLDGYTF.

The J gene is TRBJ1-3, the V gene TRBV11-2, with D uncertain. Germline V lookup: CDR1 SGHAT, CDR2 FQNNGV. This CDR3 comprises 15 residues. The V end was cut by 8 bases, the J end by 0 bases, with 14 bases between. Written as DNA, the CDR3 is TGTGCCAGCTCCCCGAGCTTTAGCTCTGGAAACACCATATATTTT. It encodes CASSPSFSSGNTIYF. The full variable domain, in which reference TRBV11-2 and TRBJ1-3 provide the parts outside the CDR3, is EAGVAQSPRYKIIEKRQSVAFWCNPISGHATLYWYQQILGQGPKLLIQFQNNGVVDDSQLPKDRFSAERLKGVDSTLKIQPAKLEDSAVYLCASSPSFSSGNTIYFGEGSWLTVV.

CDR3 in amino acids: CASSLVGGPSTDTQYF. CDR3 DNA: TGTGCCAGCAGCTTAGTAGGGGGCCCAAGCACAGATACGCAGTATTTT. The V gene is TRBV7-2, the J gene TRBJ2-3, with 7 bases lining up with TRBD1. The CDR3 has 16 residues. The germline V gene has CDR1 SGHTA and CDR2 FQGNSA. Trimming took 1 base from V and 0 from J; bases not matched to a gene: 4.

The chain is built from TRBV7-2 and TRBJ2-5, with D perhaps matching TRBD1 (5 bases). Trimming cost V 5 bases and J 4 bases, with 14 bases left between them. Germline CDR1 and CDR2: SGHTA and FQGNSA. The length of the CDR3 is 14 residues. The CDR3: CASSPRTPGETQYF. CDR3 coding DNA: TGTGCCAGCAGCCCCCGGACACCGGGAGAGACCCAGTACTTC.

This chain connects TRBV28 to TRBJ2-1; D may be TRBD2 (6 bases). Trimming removed 6 bases at V and 7 bases at J, with 16 bases between. This CDR3 is built from 14 residues. Looked up from germline, CDR1 is MDHEN and CDR2 is SYDVKM. Here the CDR3 reads CASSPPGVNNEQFF. DNA for the CDR3: TGTGCCAGCAGCCCGCCGGGGGTCAATAATGAGCAGTTCTTC.

The rearrangement uses TRBV2 and TRBJ1-5, with D possibly matching TRBD1 (6 bases). Trimming took off 5 bases at V and 6 bases at J, with 14 bases between the two ends. Germline values: CDR1 SNHLY, CDR2 FYNNEI. There are 14 residues in the CDR3. CDR3 sequence reads: CASSIQGSIQPQHF. The DNA of the CDR3 is TGTGCCAGCAGTATACAGGGCTCGATTCAGCCCCAGCATTTT.

The chain links TRBV18 to TRBJ2-7; D perhaps matches TRBD1 (6 bases). Trimming cost V 4 bases and J 0 bases, with 13 bases left between them. The germline gives CDR1 KGHSH, CDR2 LQKENI. CDR3 length equals 15 residues. The DNA for the CDR3 is TGTGCCAGCTCACATCCAGACAGGAGCTCCTACGAGCAGTACTTC. Translated: CASSHPDRSSYEQYF.

The rearrangement links TRBV5-1 to TRBJ2-7; the match to TRBD1 covers 12 bases. V shed 2 bases, J shed 7 bases, and the junction held 7 bases outside the gene matches. The V gene's germline CDR1 is SGHRS and CDR2 YFSETQ. CDR3 size: 15 residues. CDR3 in amino acids: CASSFGTGGAREQYF. The DNA of the CDR3 is TGCGCCAGCAGCTTCGGGACAGGGGGCGCCAGGGAGCAGTACTTC.

V usage is TRBV6-7 and J usage is TRBJ2-1; TRBD2 agrees at 11 bases. TRBV6-7 is noted as an ORF with a role that remains uncertain. V lost 6 bases to trimming and J lost 10 bases; unmatched junction nucleotides: 17. The CDR3 has 17 amino acids. This CDR3 reads CASRRTPGTSGLGEQFF. In DNA, the CDR3 is TGTGCCAGCAGAAGGACCCCCGGGACTAGCGGCTTGGGGGAGCAGTTCTTC.

The V and J genes are TRBV2 and TRBJ2-2; D is perhaps TRBD1 (6 bases). The CDR3 is 15 residues long. Germline CDR1 and CDR2: SNHLY and FYNNEI. The ends were cut back, 3 bases at V and 1 base at J, with 9 bases in the middle. DNA of the CDR3: TGTGCCAGCAGTGAGGGGGCGGGGAACACCGGGGAGCTGTTTTTT. It encodes CASSEGAGNTGELFF.

The V call is TRBV28, the J call TRBJ2-7; TRBD1 agrees at 8 bases. With 5 bases clipped from V and 3 bases from J, the junction kept 24 bases outside the gene matches. From germline, CDR1 is MDHEN and CDR2 SYDVKM. The CDR3 loop spans 20 amino acids. CDR3 in DNA: TGTGCCAGCAGTCCCCCCCGCCGAGCAGGACAGGGAATGTCGGACTACGAGCAGTACTTC. This sequence encodes CASSPPRRAGQGMSDYEQYF.

This chain links TRBV6-1 with TRBJ1-1; 8 positions agree with TRBD1. Trimming removed 6 bases from V and 0 bases from J; junction bases left unmatched: 6. The germline V gene has CDR1 MNHNS and CDR2 SASEGT. This CDR3 contains 15 residues. For the CDR3, the DNA is TGTGCCAGCAGGAGGGGACAGGATATGAACACTGAAGCTTTCTTT. It specifies CASRRGQDMNTEAFF.

DNA of the CDR3: TGTGCCAGCAGCTTAGTAACTAGCGGGAGTAGTGAGCAGTTCTTC. Amino acid sequence: CASSLVTSGSSEQFF. This chain connects TRBV11-1 to TRBJ2-1, with TRBD2 matching over 11 bases. CDR3 length equals 15 residues. J lost 9 bases, V lost 1 base, and 5 bases had no gene match. CDR1 is SGHAT and CDR2 is FQDESV in the germline V gene (reference sequence). The full variable domain, rest sourced from reference TRBV11-1 and TRBJ2-1, is EAEVAQSPRYKITEKSQAVAFWCDPISGHATLYWYRQILGQGPELLVQFQDESVVDDSQLPKDRFSAERLKGVDSTLKIQPAELGDSAMYLCASSLVTSGSSEQFFGPGTRLTVL.

The count of this clone is one. CDR3 region: CASSQGIRVGDGYTF. CDR3 nucleotides: TGCGCCAGCAGCCAAGGTATCAGGGTGGGCGATGGCTACACCTTC. V gene TRBV4-3 combines with J gene TRBJ1-2; D might be TRBD1 (5 bases). The ends were cut back, 1 base at V and 6 bases at J, with 15 bases in the middle. Germline CDR1 is LGHNA and CDR2 is YSLEER. The CDR3 is 15 residues long.